These 2 T cell receptor beta chains share one sample of origin, sequenced in a study of T cell responses to AZD1222 COVID-19 vaccine. The protocol was immunoSEQ multiplex PCR, while the TCRdb copy is restricted to in-frame clones and leaves out a portion. In the table there are approximately 150,000 clones, about 90% of which are singletons. The sample in question was peripheral blood, obtained on day 0 of AZD1222 vaccination. The source is an adult in good health.

The chain is built from TRBV10-3 and TRBJ1-2; 7 nucleotides align to TRBD1. V shed 3 bases and J 0 bases; nucleotides not matched to a gene: 1. This CDR3 has 14 amino acids. The germline gives CDR1 ENHRY, CDR2 SYGVKD. The CDR3 region has the DNA TGTGCCATCAGTGACCAGGGGGCTAACTATGGCTACACCTTC. Translating it yields CAISDQGANYGYTF.

The V and J genes are TRBV29-1 and TRBJ1-2; 10 bases are a match to TRBD1. Germline CDR1 SQVTM, CDR2 ANQGSEA. The CDR3 length is 13 residues. Losses at the gene ends were 4 bases for V and 4 bases for J; bases not matched to a gene: 3. The CDR3 sequence is CSVAGDRGYGYTF. CDR3 nucleotide sequence: TGCAGCGTTGCCGGGGACAGGGGCTATGGCTACACCTTC.